One and the same sample provided the 4 T cell receptor beta chains below, sequenced in a study of T-cell memory formation after mild COVID-19. From the 5' RACE reads, TCRdb called clonotypes with MiXCR, one entry per CDR3 protein. The top ten clones hold about 8.1% of a sample with about 560,000 distinct CDR3 sequences, around a sixth of them seen once. The sequencing input was PBMCs or a T cell subset sorted from them (not recorded which). The receptors stem from an adult woman who had mild COVID-19 (a few samples of this study predate the infection). Cell type and time point are not known.

Concerning this clonotype: Germline and junction disagree at one end, which may indicate a read error. V and J are TRBV7-9 and TRBJ2-5; the D is unclear. Germline V lookup: CDR1 SEHNR, CDR2 FQNEAQ (reference sequence). This CDR3 region has 15 residues. As DNA, the CDR3 is TGTGCCATCAGCTCCGGACCCGGGTCGCAAGAGACCCAGTACTTC. Protein: CAISSGPGSQETQYF.

This clonotype was observed many times. V usage is TRBV10-3 and J usage is TRBJ2-1, with 8 nucleotides matching TRBD1. The germline V gene has CDR1 ENHRY and CDR2 SYGVKD. Trimming removed 2 bases from V and 3 bases from J; junction bases left unmatched: 9. This CDR3 spans 17 amino acids. The CDR3 loop reads CAISEPDRVHDYNEQFF. DNA of the CDR3: TGTGCCATCAGTGAGCCGGACAGGGTTCACGACTACAATGAGCAGTTCTTC.

This clonotype was found many times. This chain links TRBV20-1 with TRBJ2-4; D perhaps matches TRBD2 (7 bases). This CDR3 has 18 residues. Germline V gene lookup returns CDR1 DFQATT and CDR2 SNEGSKA (reference sequence). Trimming left V 0 bases short and J 8 bases short, with 26 bases between. The CDR3 spells CSARDQGSAGAVRDIQYF. In DNA form, the CDR3 reads TGCAGTGCTAGAGATCAGGGGAGCGCGGGAGCAGTCCGGGACATTCAGTACTTC.

CDR3 protein: CASSVRGGMNTEAFF. The CDR3 DNA sequence: TGTGCCAGCAGTGTCCGAGGGGGGATGAACACTGAAGCTTTCTTT. The chain combines TRBV12-3 or TRBV12-4 with TRBJ1-1; D may be TRBD1 (6 bases). This CDR3 is built from 15 residues. The V end was cut by 5 bases, the J end by 0 bases, with 13 bases between.